This record concerns one T cell receptor (beta chain) sequence. In the original workflow: Using reference gene primer amplification, nucleated cell counts were estimated. Produced via immunoSEQ multiplex PCR; TCRdb's table is partial and in-frame only. The V and J calls and the clone size are those of that table, but D and trimming were determined from the DNA. The sample records roughly 330,000 clones, more than 75% being singletons. Trimming left V 1 base short and J 1 base short, with 13 bases between. The CDR3 contains 17 residues. Germline-derived CDR1 and CDR2 are SGHVS and FNYEAQ. These data originate in a study of blood T cell repertoires in COVID-19. Study-wide context: Sites across the United States, Italy and Spain contributed samples from acute and convalescent COVID-19. T cells, B-cell-depleted T cells, or PBMCs provided the cDNA or gDNA that served as material.

This clonotype was sampled from a woman between 50 and 59 years old with acute or convalescent COVID-19. The material sequenced was peripheral blood. The gene calls are TRBV7-6 and TRBJ1-4; D may be TRBD1 (5 bases). The CDR3 spells CASSLGAEGETNEKLFF. The CDR3 nucleotides are TGTGCCAGCAGCTTAGGGGCAGAAGGGGAAACTAATGAAAAACTGTTTTTT.